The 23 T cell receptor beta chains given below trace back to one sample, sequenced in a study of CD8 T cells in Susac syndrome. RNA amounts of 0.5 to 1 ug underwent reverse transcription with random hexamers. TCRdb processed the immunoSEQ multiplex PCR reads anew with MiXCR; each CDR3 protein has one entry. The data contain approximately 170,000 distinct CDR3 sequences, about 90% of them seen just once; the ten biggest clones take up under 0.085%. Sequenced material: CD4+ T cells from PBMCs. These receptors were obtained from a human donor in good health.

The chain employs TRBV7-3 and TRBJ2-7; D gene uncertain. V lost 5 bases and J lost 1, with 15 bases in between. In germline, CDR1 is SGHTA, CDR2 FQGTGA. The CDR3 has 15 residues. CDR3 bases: TGTGCCAGCAGCCAGGACGGGCTAAAATCCTACGAGCAGTACTTC. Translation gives CASSQDGLKSYEQYF.

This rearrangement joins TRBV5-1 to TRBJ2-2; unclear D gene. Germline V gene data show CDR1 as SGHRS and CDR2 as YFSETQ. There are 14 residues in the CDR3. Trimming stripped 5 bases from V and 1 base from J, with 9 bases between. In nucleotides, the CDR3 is TGCGCCAGCAGTTTCGACAAGAACACCGGGGAGCTGTTTTTT. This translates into CASSFDKNTGELFF.

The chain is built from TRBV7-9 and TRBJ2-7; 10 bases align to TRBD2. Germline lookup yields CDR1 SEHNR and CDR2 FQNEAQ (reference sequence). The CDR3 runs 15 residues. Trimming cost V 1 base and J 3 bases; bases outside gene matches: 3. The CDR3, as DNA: TGTGCCAGCAGCTTAGATAGCGGGAGGATCTACGAGCAGTACTTC. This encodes CASSLDSGRIYEQYF.

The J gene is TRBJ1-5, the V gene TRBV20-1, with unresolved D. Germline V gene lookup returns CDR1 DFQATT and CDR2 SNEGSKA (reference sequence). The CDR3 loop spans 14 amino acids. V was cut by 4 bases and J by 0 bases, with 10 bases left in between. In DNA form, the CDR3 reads TGCAGTGCTACCAGGACCGCTAGCAATCAGCCCCAGCATTTT. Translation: CSATRTASNQPQHF.

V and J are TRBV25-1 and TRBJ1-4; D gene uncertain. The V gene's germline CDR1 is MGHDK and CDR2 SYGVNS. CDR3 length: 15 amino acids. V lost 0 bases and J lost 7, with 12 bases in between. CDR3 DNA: TGTGCCAGCAGTGAATACGGCAGCCGAGTTGAAAAACTGTTTTTT. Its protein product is CASSEYGSRVEKLFF.

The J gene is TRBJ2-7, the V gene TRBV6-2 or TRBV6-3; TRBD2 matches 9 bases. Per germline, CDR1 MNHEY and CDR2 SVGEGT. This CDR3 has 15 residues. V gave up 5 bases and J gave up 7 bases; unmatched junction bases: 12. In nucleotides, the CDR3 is TGTGCCAGCAGTCAACCGGGACTAGCAACGGGAGAGCAGTACTTC. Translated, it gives CASSQPGLATGEQYF.

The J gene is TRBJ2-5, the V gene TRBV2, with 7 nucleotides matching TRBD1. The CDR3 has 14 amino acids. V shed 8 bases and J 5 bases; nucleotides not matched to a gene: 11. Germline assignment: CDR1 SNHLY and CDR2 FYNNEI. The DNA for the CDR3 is TGTGCCAGCTCCGGACAGGCTAAAGGGGAGACCCAGTACTTC. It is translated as CASSGQAKGETQYF.

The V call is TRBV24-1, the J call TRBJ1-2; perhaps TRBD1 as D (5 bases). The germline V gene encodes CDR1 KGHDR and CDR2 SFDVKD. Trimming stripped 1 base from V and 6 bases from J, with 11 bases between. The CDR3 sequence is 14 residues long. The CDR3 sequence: CATSDFGQANGYTF. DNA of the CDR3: TGTGCCACCAGTGATTTTGGACAAGCTAATGGCTACACCTTC.

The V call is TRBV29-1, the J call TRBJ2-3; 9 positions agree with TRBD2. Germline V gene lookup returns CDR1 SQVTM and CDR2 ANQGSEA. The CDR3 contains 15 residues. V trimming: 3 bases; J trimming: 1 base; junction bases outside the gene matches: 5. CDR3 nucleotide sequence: TGCAGCGTTGAGTTCTTAGCGGGGGGCACAGATACGCAGTATTTT. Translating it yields CSVEFLAGGTDTQYF.

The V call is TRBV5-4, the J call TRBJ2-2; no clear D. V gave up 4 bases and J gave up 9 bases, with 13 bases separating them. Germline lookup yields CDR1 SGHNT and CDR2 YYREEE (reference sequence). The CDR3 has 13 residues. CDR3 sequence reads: CASSARVGRELFF. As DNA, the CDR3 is TGTGCCAGCAGCGCCCGCGTTGGGAGGGAGCTGTTTTTT.

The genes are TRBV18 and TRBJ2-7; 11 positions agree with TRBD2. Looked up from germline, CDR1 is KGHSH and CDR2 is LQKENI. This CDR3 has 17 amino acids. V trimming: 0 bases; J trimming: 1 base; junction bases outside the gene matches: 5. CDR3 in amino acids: CASSPPVAGGLSYEQYF. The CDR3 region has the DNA TGTGCCAGCTCACCACCTGTAGCGGGAGGGTTATCCTACGAGCAGTACTTC.

The CDR3 DNA reads as TGTGCCAGCACCTCCGGACCCTACTCCTACGAGCAGTACTTC. The encoded protein is CASTSGPYSYEQYF. V is TRBV28 and J is TRBJ2-7; D gene ambiguous. The CDR3 extends over 14 amino acids. Trimming pared 7 bases from V and 0 bases from J, leaving 13 bases between. CDR1 is MDHEN, CDR2 SYDVKM, per germline.

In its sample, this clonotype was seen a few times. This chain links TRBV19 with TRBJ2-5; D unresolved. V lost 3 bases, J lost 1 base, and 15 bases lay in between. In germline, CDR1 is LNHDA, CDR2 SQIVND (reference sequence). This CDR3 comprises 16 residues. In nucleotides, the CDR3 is TGTGCCAGTAGTATGTTTGGAGAGGAGCCCCAAGAGACCCAGTACTTC. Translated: CASSMFGEEPQETQYF.

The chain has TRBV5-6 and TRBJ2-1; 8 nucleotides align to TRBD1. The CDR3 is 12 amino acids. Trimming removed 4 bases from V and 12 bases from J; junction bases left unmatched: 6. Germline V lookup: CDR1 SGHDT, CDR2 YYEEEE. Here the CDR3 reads CASSPGQGGQFF. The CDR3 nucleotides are TGTGCCAGCAGCCCAGGACAGGGAGGGCAGTTCTTC.

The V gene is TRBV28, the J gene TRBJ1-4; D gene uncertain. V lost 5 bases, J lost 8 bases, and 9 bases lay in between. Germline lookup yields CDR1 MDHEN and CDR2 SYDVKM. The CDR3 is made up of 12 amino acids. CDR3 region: CASSEEREKLFF. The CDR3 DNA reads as TGTGCCAGCAGTGAGGAGAGGGAAAAACTGTTTTTT.

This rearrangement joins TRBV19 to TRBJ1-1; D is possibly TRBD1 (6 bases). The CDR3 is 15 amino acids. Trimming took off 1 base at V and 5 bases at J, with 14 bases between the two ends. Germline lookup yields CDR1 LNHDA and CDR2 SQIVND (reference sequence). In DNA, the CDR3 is TGTGCCAGTAGTATAGGGGGAACAGGGAGAACTGAAGCTTTCTTT. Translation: CASSIGGTGRTEAFF.

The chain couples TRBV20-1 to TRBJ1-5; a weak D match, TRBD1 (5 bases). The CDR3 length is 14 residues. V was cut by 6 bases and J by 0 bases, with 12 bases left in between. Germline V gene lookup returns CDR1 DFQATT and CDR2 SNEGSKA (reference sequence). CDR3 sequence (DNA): TGCAGTGCAAACGGACACTATAGCAATCAGCCCCAGCATTTT. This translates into CSANGHYSNQPQHF.

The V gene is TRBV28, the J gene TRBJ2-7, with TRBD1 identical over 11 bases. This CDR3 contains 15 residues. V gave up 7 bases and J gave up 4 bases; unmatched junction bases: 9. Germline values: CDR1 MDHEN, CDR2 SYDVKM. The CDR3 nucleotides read TGTGCCAGCACCTCAACCGGGACAGGGGGTTACGAGCAGTACTTC. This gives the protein CASTSTGTGGYEQYF.

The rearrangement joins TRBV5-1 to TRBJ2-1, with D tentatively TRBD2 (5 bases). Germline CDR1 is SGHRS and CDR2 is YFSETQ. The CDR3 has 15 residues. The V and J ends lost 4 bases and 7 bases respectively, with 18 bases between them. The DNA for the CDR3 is TGCGCCAGCAGCGTCAGCGGTGGGCGACTTAATGAGCAGTTCTTC. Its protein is CASSVSGGRLNEQFF. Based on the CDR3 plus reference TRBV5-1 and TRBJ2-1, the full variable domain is KAGVTQTPRYLIKTRGQQVTLSCSPISGHRSVSWYQQTPGQGLQFLFEYFSETQRNKGNFPGRFSGRQFSNSRSEMNVSTLELGDSALYLCASSVSGGRLNEQFFGPGTRLTVL.

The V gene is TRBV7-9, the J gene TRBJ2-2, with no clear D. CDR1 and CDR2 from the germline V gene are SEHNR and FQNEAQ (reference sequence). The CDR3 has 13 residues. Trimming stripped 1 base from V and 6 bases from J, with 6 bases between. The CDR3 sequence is CASSLVRAGELFF. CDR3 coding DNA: TGTGCCAGCAGCTTAGTCCGGGCCGGGGAGCTGTTTTTT.

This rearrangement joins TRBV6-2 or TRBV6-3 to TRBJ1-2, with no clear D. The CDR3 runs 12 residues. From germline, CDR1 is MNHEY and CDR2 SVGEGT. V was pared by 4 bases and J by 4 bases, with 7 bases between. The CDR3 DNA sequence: TGTGCCAGCAGTTGGTCCGCCTATGGCTACACCTTC. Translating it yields CASSWSAYGYTF.

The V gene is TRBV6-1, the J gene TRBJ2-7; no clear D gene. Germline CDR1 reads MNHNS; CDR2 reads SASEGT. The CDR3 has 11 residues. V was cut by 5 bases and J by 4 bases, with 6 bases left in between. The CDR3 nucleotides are TGTGCCAGCAGTCTTCCGTACGAGCAGTACTTC. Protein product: CASSLPYEQYF.

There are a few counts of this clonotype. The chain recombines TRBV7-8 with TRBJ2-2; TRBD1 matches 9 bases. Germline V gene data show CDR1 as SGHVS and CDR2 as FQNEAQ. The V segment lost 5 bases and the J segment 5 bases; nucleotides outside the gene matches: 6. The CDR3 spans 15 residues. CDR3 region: CASSVRDRDTGELFF. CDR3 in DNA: TGTGCCAGCAGCGTGCGGGACAGGGATACCGGGGAGCTGTTTTTT.